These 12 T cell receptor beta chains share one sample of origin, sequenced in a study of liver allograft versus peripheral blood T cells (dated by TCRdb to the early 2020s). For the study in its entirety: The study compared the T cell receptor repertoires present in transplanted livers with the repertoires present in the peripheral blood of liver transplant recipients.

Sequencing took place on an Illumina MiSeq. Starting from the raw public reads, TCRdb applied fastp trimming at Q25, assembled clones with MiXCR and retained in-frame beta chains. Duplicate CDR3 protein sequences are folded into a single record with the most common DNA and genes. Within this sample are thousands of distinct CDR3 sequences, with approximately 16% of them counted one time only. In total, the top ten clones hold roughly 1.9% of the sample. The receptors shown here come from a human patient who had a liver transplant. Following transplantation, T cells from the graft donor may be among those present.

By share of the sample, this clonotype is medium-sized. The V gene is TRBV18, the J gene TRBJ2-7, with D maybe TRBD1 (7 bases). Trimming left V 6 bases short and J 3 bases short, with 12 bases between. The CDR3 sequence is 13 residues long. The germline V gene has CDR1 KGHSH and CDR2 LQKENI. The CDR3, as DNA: TGTGCCAGCTCGCGGGACAGAGACTACGAGCAGTACTTC. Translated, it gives CASSRDRDYEQYF.

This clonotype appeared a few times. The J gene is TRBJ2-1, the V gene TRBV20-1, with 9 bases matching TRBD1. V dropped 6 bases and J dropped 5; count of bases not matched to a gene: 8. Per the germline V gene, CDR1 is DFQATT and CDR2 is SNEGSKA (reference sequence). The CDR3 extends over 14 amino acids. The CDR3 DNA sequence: TGCAGTGCCCAGACCGGGACAGGGCACAATGAGCAGTTCTTC. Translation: CSAQTGTGHNEQFF.

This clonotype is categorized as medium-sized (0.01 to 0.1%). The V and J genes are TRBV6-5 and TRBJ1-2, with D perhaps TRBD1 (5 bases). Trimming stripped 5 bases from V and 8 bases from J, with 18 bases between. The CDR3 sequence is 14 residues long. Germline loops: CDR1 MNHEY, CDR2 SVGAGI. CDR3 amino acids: CASSTSYDKGGYTF. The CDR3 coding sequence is TGTGCCAGCAGTACCTCGTACGATAAGGGGGGCTACACCTTC.

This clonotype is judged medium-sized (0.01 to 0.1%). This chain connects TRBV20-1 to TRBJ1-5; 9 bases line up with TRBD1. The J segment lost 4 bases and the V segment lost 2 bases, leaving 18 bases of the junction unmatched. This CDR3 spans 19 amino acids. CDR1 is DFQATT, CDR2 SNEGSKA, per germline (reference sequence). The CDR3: CSARSRTGDGSFGNQPQHF. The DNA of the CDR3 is TGCAGTGCTAGATCCCGGACAGGGGATGGGTCATTCGGGAATCAGCCCCAGCATTTT.

As DNA, the CDR3 is TGCAGTGCTAGAGACGGGGGGAACACTGAAGCTTTCTTT. It specifies CSARDGGNTEAFF. The genes are TRBV20-1 and TRBJ1-1; perhaps TRBD1 as D (5 bases). The CDR3 loop spans 13 amino acids. Germline V gene lookup returns CDR1 DFQATT and CDR2 SNEGSKA (reference sequence). V lost 0 bases and J lost 1, with 6 bases in between.

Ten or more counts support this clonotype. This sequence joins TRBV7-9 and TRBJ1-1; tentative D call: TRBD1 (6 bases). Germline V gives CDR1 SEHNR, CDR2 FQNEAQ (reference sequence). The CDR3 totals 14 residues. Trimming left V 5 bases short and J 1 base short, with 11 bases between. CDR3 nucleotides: TGTGCCAGCAGCGCCTTGGGACAGAACACTGAAGCTTTCTTT. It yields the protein CASSALGQNTEAFF. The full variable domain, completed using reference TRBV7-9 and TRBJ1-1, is DTGVSQNPRHKITKRGQNVTFRCDPISEHNRLYWYRQTLGQGPEFLTYFQNEAQLEKSRLLSDRFSAERPKGSFSTLEIQRTEQGDSAMYLCASSALGQNTEAFFGQGTRLTVV.

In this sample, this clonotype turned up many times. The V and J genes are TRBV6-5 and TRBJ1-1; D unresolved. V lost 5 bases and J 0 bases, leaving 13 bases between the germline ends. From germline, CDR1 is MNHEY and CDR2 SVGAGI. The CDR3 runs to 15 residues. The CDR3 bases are TGTGCCAGCAGTGTCTTCGAAGGCGTGAACACTGAAGCTTTCTTT. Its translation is CASSVFEGVNTEAFF.

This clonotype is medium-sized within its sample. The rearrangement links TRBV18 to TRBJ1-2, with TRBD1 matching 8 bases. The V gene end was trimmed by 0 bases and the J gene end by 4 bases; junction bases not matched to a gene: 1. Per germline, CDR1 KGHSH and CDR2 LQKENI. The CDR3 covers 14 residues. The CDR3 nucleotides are TGTGCCAGCTCACCACCAGACAGGGGCTATGGCTACACCTTC. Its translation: CASSPPDRGYGYTF.

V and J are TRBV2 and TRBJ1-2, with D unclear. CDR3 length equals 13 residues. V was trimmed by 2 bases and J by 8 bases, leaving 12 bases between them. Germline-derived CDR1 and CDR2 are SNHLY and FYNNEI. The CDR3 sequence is CASSERASEGYTF. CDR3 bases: TGTGCCAGCAGTGAACGAGCATCGGAAGGCTACACCTTC.

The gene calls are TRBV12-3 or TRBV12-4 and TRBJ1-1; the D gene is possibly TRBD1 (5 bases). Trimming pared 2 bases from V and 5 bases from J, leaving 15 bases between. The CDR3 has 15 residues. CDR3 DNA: TGTGCCAGCAGTTTACGGGGGAGGGGAGGAACTGAAGCTTTCTTT. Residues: CASSLRGRGGTEAFF.

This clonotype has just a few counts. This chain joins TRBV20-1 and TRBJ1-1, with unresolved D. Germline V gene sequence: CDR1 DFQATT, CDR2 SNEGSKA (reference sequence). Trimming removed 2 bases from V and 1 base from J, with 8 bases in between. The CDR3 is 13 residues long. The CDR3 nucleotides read TGCAGTGCTAGATGGAACCCGAACACTGAAGCTTTCTTT. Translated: CSARWNPNTEAFF.

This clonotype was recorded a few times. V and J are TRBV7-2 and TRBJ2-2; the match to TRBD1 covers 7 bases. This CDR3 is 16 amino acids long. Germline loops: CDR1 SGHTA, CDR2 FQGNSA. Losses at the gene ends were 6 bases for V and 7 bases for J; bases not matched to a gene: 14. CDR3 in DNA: TGTGCCAGCAGAACACAGGGGAAAAGGCCGTACGGGGAGCTGTTTTTT. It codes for CASRTQGKRPYGELFF.